This T cell receptor beta chain was recorded in a study of blood T cell repertoires in COVID-19. Produced via immunoSEQ multiplex PCR; TCRdb's table is partial and in-frame only. The table shows about 160,000 clones, with 70% to 90% occurring only once. J gave up 7 bases and V 6 bases, and 7 bases lay outside the gene matches. CDR1 and CDR2 from the germline V gene are MNHEY and SMNVEV (reference sequence). The length of the CDR3 is 15 residues. The table lists this clone with a count of one. The receptor was derived from an elderly man with COVID-19, enrolled during active disease. What was sequenced was peripheral blood. The V and J genes are TRBV27 and TRBJ1-6; 9 bases are shared with TRBD1. CDR3 in amino acids: CASRPGTGMNSPLHF. The DNA for the CDR3 is TGTGCCAGCAGGCCCGGGACAGGGATGAATTCACCCCTCCACTTT.